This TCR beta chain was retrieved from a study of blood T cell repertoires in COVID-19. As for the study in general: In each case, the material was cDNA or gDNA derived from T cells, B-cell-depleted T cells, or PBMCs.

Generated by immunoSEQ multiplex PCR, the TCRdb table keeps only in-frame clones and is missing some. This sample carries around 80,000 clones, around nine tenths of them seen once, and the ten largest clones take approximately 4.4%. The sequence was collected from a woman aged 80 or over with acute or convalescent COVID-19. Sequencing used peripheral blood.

This chain's CDR3 is CASSKDRDNEQFF. DNA of the CDR3: TGTGCCAGCTCAAAAGACAGGGACAATGAGCAGTTCTTC. The rearrangement joins TRBV18 to TRBJ2-1, with 7 bases that match TRBD1. This CDR3 is 13 amino acids long. Germline CDR1 KGHSH, CDR2 LQKENI. V lost 5 bases and J lost 5; bases outside the gene matches: 3.